This T cell receptor beta chain derives from a study of CD8 T cells in ankylosing spondylitis. Trimming took 1 base from V and 0 from J, leaving 16 bases between them. Germline V gene lookup returns CDR1 MGHRA and CDR2 YSYEKL. The CDR3 extends over 17 amino acids. Study outcomes and limitations: Disease-linked clones reportedly concentrated significantly in matched ankylosing spondylitis synovial fluid. Blood from ankylosing spondylitis patients appeared to carry a characteristic roughly eight-variant TCR beta motif.

TCRdb ran MiXCR on the 5' RACE reads and lists one entry per CDR3 protein. The repertoire holds about 250,000 distinct CDR3 sequences, with under 35% as singletons. Only a few counts were recorded for this clonotype. Its target is not known. V gene TRBV4-1 combines with J gene TRBJ2-7, with D possibly called TRBD1 or TRBD2 (7 bases each). The sequence came from a male donor with ankylosing spondylitis or in good health (not recorded which). The sequenced material came from blood, either unsorted or a sorted T cell fraction (not recorded which). The CDR3 protein is CASSQVGGGVISYEQYF. The CDR3 nucleotides read TGCGCCAGCAGCCAAGTGGGAGGGGGCGTCATCTCCTACGAGCAGTACTTC.